The 22 T cell receptor beta chains below come from one sample, sequenced in a study of immune evolution from preneoplasia to lung adenocarcinoma. Clones were sequenced by immunoSEQ multiplex PCR, and TCRdb holds only the in-frame ones, with some missing. Here the sample spans 7,500 to 10,000 clones, about 80% being singletons. Sequencing used FFPE minimally invasive lung adenocarcinoma tissue. These receptors were taken from a person aged 65-85 years with lung adenocarcinoma. Some clones in this sample may be carry-over from other donors' samples.

This clone appeared once. The V and J genes are TRBV2 and TRBJ2-4, with D possibly being TRBD2 (7 bases). The ends were cut back, 7 bases at V and 1 base at J, with 11 bases in the middle. This CDR3 has 14 residues. Germline V gene data show CDR1 as SNHLY and CDR2 as FYNNEI. The CDR3, as DNA: TGTGCCAGCACCGAGGGGGGGGCCAAAAACATTCAGTACTTC. Its protein is CASTEGGAKNIQYF.

The sample holds one count of this clone. The rearrangement joins TRBV20-1 to TRBJ1-5, with D unclear. Trimming took 3 bases from V and 13 from J, leaving 13 bases between them. The CDR3 contains 11 residues. Germline V gene data show CDR1 as DFQATT and CDR2 as SNEGSKA (reference sequence). The CDR3 protein is CSASRTSAQHF. Written as DNA, the CDR3 is TGCAGTGCTAGCCGAACCTCCGCTCAGCATTTT.

The chain is built from TRBV21-1 and TRBJ2-1; TRBD2 reflects the table's D call only, with no check against the DNA. TRBV21-1 is labeled a pseudogene. The CDR3 loop spans 18 amino acids. The CDR3 DNA reads TGTGCCAGCAGCAAAATTAGGCCGGTGGAGGGGTCCTACAATGAGCAGTTCTTC. Protein: CASSKIRPVEGSYNEQFF.

This clone appeared a few times. The V and J genes are TRBV18 and TRBJ1-2; 12 bases line up with TRBD1. This CDR3 has 15 amino acids. The V gene end was trimmed by 3 bases and the J gene end by 7 bases; junction bases not matched to a gene: 6. Germline V gene sequence: CDR1 KGHSH, CDR2 LQKENI. CDR3 bases: TGTGCCAGCTCACCGGGACAGGGGGCGCCTGGTGGCTACACCTTC. As protein: CASSPGQGAPGGYTF.

As to this clone: Within the sample, other DNA sequences also encode this same CDR3. The rearrangement joins TRBV5-1 to TRBJ2-3, with 10 bases identical to TRBD2. The germline CDR1 and CDR2 sequences are SGHRS and YFSETQ. The CDR3 is 19 residues long. The junction had 20 bases not matched to a gene; V was cut back by 8 bases and J by 2 bases. The CDR3 DNA reads as TGCGCCAGTAAACGGACTAGCGGAGGGGCTTCCCACCACACAGATACGCAGTATTTT. Its translation: CASKRTSGGASHHTDTQYF.

The chain has TRBV28 and TRBJ1-2; possible D gene TRBD1, 5 bases. Germline assignment: CDR1 MDHEN and CDR2 SYDVKM. This CDR3 contains 15 residues. V was clipped by 8 bases and J by 4 bases, with 20 bases between them. The CDR3 nucleotides read TGTGCCAGCCTATTCCGGGCAGAGGGGATCTATGGCTACACCTTC. Its protein is CASLFRAEGIYGYTF.

The chain carries TRBV27 and TRBJ2-2, with 9 bases fitting TRBD1. The CDR3 is 16 residues long. Per the germline V gene, CDR1 is MNHEY and CDR2 is SMNVEV (reference sequence). V shed 3 bases and J 7 bases; nucleotides not matched to a gene: 9. The CDR3 loop is CASSLWFPGQGGELFF. In DNA form, the CDR3 reads TGTGCCAGCAGTTTGTGGTTTCCGGGACAGGGCGGGGAGCTGTTTTTT.

This sequence joins TRBV19 and TRBJ1-3; no reliable D call. The CDR3 runs 16 residues. Germline CDR1 and CDR2: LNHDA and SQIVND (reference sequence). Trimming took off 4 bases at V and 0 bases at J, with 13 bases between the two ends. The CDR3 reads CASSRGHSDSGNTIYF. The CDR3 region has the DNA TGTGCCAGTAGTAGGGGTCATTCGGACTCTGGAAACACCATATATTTT.

The chain combines TRBV30 with TRBJ1-4; D is uncertain. Germline V lookup: CDR1 GTSNPN, CDR2 SVGIG (reference sequence). The CDR3 sequence is 13 residues long. V lost 1 base and J lost 7, with 10 bases in between. The CDR3 nucleotides read TGTGCCTGGAGTGAAGGAGGGAGTGAAAAACTGTTTTTT. Translated, it gives CAWSEGGSEKLFF.

This sequence joins TRBV30 and TRBJ1-4; 9 nucleotides align to TRBD1. The length of the CDR3 is 16 residues. Trimming took 2 bases from V and 10 from J; bases not matched to a gene: 14. Germline CDR1 and CDR2: GTSNPN and SVGIG (reference sequence). CDR3 in DNA: TGTGCCTGGAGTCCTAGGGGACAGGGAAGTCAAGCAAAACTGTTTTTT. Translating gives CAWSPRGQGSQAKLFF.

In regard to this clone: Its ends do not fully match the called genes, so a read error is possible. The chain links TRBV2 to TRBJ2-1; D is perhaps TRBD1 (5 bases). This CDR3 is 12 amino acids long. From germline, CDR1 is SNHLY and CDR2 FYNNEI. CDR3 sequence reads: CASREEGDEQFF. The DNA for the CDR3 is TGTGCCAGCAGAGAAGAAGGGGATGAGCAGTTCTTC.

V and J are TRBV6-1 and TRBJ2-7; D is unclear. Trimming cost V 4 bases and J 2 bases, with 6 bases left between them. The CDR3 runs to 12 residues. The germline CDR1 and CDR2 sequences are MNHNS and SASEGT. The CDR3 DNA reads TGTGCCAGCAGTGTCCCCCCCTACGAGCAGTACTTC. Amino acids: CASSVPPYEQYF.

CDR3 sequence: CASSLDGTTGVYGYTF. The CDR3 DNA is TGTGCCAGTAGTCTTGATGGAACTACAGGGGTTTATGGCTACACCTTC. This chain uses TRBV19 with TRBJ1-2; 7 bases match TRBD1. The V and J ends lost 5 bases and 5 bases, in that order; junction bases with no gene match: 14. In germline, CDR1 is LNHDA, CDR2 SQIVND (reference sequence). The CDR3 spans 16 residues.

The chain couples TRBV2 to TRBJ2-7; 12 positions agree with TRBD2. Trimming at V came to 6 bases and at J to 0 bases, leaving 6 bases not matched to a gene. The V gene's germline CDR1 is SNHLY and CDR2 FYNNEI. This CDR3 is 16 amino acids long. CDR3 residues: CASSKLAGGSSYEQYF. The CDR3 nucleotides are TGTGCCAGCAGCAAACTAGCGGGGGGCAGCTCCTACGAGCAGTACTTC. The full variable domain, rest sourced from reference TRBV2 and TRBJ2-7, is EPEVTQTPSHQVTQMGQEVILRCVPISNHLYFYWYRQILGQKVEFLVSFYNNEISEKSEIFDDQFSVERPDGSNFTLKIRSTKLEDSAMYFCASSKLAGGSSYEQYFGPGTRLTVT.

The chain joins TRBV9 to TRBJ2-1; TRBD2 aligns across 15 bases. Per germline, CDR1 SGDLS and CDR2 YYNGEE. After removal of 0 bases from V and 7 bases from J, the junction contained 5 bases not matched to a gene. The CDR3 contains 17 residues. This chain's CDR3 is CASSVGTSGRAENEQFF. The CDR3 DNA follows: TGTGCCAGCAGCGTAGGGACTAGCGGGAGGGCCGAGAATGAGCAGTTCTTC.

The chain links TRBV18 to TRBJ2-2, with a possible D match to TRBD2 (6 bases). Per germline, CDR1 KGHSH and CDR2 LQKENI. V lost 3 bases and J 5 bases, leaving 16 bases between the germline ends. This CDR3 has 16 amino acids. The CDR3 protein is CASSPSEGRATGELFF. The CDR3 nucleotides are TGTGCCAGCTCACCGTCGGAGGGCCGGGCAACCGGGGAGCTGTTTTTT.

The V and J genes are TRBV30 and TRBJ2-5; D call uncertain. This CDR3 region has 13 residues. Trimming took off 1 base at V and 5 bases at J, with 11 bases between the two ends. CDR1 is GTSNPN and CDR2 is SVGIG in the germline V gene (reference sequence). The CDR3 protein is CAWSGAKEETQYF. CDR3 DNA: TGTGCCTGGAGTGGGGCCAAGGAGGAGACCCAGTACTTC.

The chain combines TRBV7-8 with TRBJ2-1; 7 bases line up with TRBD2. V gave up 8 bases and J gave up 2 bases; unmatched junction bases: 9. In germline, CDR1 is SGHVS, CDR2 FQNEAQ. This CDR3 has 15 amino acids. The CDR3 bases are TGTGCCAGCCTAAGCGGGGTAGGCACCTACAATGAGCAGTTCTTC. This gives the protein CASLSGVGTYNEQFF. The full variable domain, rest sourced from reference TRBV7-8 and TRBJ2-1, is GAGVSQSPRYKVAKRGQDVALRCDPISGHVSLFWYQQALGQGPEFLTYFQNEAQLDKSGLPSDRFFAERPEGSVSTLKIQRTQQEDSAVYLCASLSGVGTYNEQFFGPGTRLTVL.

The chain uses TRBV6-5 and TRBJ2-3; 7 nucleotides line up with TRBD2. There are 14 residues in the CDR3. With V trimmed by 10 bases and J by 3 bases, 10 bases remained unmatched. Germline CDR1 and CDR2: MNHEY and SVGAGI. This CDR3 is CAIRPGGSTDTQYF. In DNA form, the CDR3 reads TGTGCCATCAGACCCGGGGGGAGTACAGATACGCAGTATTTT.

The chain combines TRBV28 with TRBJ1-2; perhaps TRBD1 as D (5 bases). CDR3 length: 12 residues. CDR1 is MDHEN, CDR2 SYDVKM, per germline. Trimming cost V 4 bases and J 6 bases, with 9 bases left between them. CDR3: CASSSTGDGYTF. The CDR3, as DNA: TGTGCCAGCAGTTCCACAGGTGATGGCTACACCTTC.

The chain uses TRBV2 and TRBJ2-7; D is ambiguous. Germline V lookup: CDR1 SNHLY, CDR2 FYNNEI. V lost 8 bases and J 4 bases, leaving 18 bases between the germline ends. The CDR3 is 14 amino acids. In DNA, the CDR3 is TGTGCCAGCGCTACAGATAAGGGCCCGTACGAGCAGTACTTC. Translation gives CASATDKGPYEQYF.

The chain couples TRBV7-6 to TRBJ2-5, with D unclear. Trimming stripped 4 bases from V and 2 bases from J, with 5 bases between. Looked up from germline, CDR1 is SGHVS and CDR2 is FNYEAQ. The CDR3 sequence is 12 residues long. DNA for the CDR3: TGTGCCAGCAGCTGGGGACAAGAGACCCAGTACTTC. Its translation: CASSWGQETQYF.